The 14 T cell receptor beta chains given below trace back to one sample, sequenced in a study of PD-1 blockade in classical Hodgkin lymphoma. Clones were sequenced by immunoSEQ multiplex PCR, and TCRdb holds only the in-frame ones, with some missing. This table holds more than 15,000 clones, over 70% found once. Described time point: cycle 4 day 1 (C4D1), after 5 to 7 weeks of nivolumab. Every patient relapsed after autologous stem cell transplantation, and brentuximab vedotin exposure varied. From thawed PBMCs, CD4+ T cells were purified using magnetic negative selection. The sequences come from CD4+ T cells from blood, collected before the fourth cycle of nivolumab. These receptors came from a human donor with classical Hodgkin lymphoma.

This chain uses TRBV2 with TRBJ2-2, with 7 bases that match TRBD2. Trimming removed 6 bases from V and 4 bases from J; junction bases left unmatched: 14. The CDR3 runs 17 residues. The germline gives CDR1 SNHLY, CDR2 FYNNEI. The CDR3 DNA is TGTGCCAGCAGCCCAAGGGGCGGGAGCGGGTTCACCGGGGAGCTGTTTTTT. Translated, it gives CASSPRGGSGFTGELFF.

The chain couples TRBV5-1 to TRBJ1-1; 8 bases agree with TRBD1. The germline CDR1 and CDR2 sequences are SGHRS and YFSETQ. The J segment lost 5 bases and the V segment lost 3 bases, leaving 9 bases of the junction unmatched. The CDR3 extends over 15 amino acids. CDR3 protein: CASSYPDREETEAFF. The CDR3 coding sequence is TGCGCCAGCAGCTACCCGGACAGGGAAGAGACTGAAGCTTTCTTT.

In DNA, the CDR3 is TGCGCCAGCAGCTTGGATTCGCTCTCTGGAAACACCATATATTTT. The encoded protein is CASSLDSLSGNTIYF. V is TRBV5-1 and J is TRBJ1-3; no reliable D call. CDR1 and CDR2 (germline): SGHRS, YFSETQ. The length of the CDR3 is 15 residues. With 0 bases removed from V and 0 bases from J, the gap between germline ends came to 7 bases.

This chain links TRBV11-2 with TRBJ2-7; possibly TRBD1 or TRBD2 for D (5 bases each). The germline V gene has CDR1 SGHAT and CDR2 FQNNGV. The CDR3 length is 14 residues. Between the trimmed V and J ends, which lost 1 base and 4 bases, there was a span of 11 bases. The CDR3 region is CASSLAGARYEQYF. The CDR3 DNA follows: TGTGCCAGCAGCTTAGCCGGGGCCCGTTACGAGCAGTACTTC.

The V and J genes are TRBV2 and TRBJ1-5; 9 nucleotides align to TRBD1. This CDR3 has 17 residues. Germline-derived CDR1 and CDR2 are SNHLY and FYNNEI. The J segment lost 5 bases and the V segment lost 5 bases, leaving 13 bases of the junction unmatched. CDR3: CASSSGTGRGFYQPQHF. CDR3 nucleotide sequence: TGTGCCAGCAGTTCCGGGACAGGGCGTGGTTTTTATCAGCCCCAGCATTTT.

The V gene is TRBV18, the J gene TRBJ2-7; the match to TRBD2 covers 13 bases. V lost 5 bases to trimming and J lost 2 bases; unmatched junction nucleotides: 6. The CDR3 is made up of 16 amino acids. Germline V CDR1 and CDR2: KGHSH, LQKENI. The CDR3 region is CASSNGLAGATYEQYF. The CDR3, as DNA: TGTGCCAGCTCAAACGGACTAGCGGGGGCTACCTACGAGCAGTACTTC.

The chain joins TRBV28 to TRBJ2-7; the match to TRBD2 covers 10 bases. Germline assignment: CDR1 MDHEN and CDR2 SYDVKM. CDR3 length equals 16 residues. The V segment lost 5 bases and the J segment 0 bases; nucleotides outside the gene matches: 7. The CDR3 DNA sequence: TGTGCCAGCAGTGCCTGGGGGACTAGCGACTCCTACGAGCAGTACTTC. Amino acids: CASSAWGTSDSYEQYF.

The DNA of the CDR3 is TGTGCCAGCAGACAAATTGCGGGAGGGTCAGATACGCAGTATTTT. This codes for CASRQIAGGSDTQYF. The chain has TRBV11-2 and TRBJ2-3; 9 nucleotides align to TRBD2. The CDR3 has 15 amino acids. V lost 6 bases and J lost 4; bases outside the gene matches: 8. The germline V gene has CDR1 SGHAT and CDR2 FQNNGV.

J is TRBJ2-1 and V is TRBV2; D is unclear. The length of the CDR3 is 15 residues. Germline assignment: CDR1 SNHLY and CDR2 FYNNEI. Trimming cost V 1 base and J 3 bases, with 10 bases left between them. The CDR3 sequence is CASSEEGGNYNEQFF. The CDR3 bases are TGTGCCAGCAGTGAAGAAGGCGGAAACTACAATGAGCAGTTCTTC.

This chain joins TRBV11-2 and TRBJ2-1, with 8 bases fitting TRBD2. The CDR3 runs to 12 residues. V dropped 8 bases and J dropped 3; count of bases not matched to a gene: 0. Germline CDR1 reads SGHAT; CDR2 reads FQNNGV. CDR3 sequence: CASGTSYNEQFF. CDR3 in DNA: TGTGCCAGCGGGACTAGCTACAATGAGCAGTTCTTC.

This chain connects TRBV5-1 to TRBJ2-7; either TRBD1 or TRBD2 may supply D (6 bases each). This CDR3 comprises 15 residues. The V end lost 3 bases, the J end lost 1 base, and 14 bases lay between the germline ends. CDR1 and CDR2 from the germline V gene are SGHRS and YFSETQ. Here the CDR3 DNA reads TGCGCCAGCAGCTGGGGGGCTAGTGTTTCCTACGAGCAGTACTTC. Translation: CASSWGASVSYEQYF.

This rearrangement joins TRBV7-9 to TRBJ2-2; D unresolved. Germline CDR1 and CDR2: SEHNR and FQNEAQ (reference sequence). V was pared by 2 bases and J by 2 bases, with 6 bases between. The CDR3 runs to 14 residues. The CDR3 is CASSLYSNTGELFF. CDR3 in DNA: TGTGCCAGCAGCTTATACAGTAACACCGGGGAGCTGTTTTTT.

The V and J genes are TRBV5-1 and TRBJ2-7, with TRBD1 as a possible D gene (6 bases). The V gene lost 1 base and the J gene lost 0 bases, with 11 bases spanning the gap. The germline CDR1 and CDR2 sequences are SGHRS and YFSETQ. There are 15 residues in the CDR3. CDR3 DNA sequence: TGCGCCAGCAGCTTGTGGGACACCAGCTCCTACGAGCAGTACTTC. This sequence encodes CASSLWDTSSYEQYF.

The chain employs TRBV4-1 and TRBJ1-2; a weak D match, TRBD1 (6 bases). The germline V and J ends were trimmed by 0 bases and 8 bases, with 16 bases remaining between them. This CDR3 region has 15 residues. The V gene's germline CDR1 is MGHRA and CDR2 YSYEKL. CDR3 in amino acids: CASSQDGRGQRGYTF. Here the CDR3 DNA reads TGCGCCAGCAGCCAAGATGGGCGGGGGCAACGGGGCTACACCTTC.